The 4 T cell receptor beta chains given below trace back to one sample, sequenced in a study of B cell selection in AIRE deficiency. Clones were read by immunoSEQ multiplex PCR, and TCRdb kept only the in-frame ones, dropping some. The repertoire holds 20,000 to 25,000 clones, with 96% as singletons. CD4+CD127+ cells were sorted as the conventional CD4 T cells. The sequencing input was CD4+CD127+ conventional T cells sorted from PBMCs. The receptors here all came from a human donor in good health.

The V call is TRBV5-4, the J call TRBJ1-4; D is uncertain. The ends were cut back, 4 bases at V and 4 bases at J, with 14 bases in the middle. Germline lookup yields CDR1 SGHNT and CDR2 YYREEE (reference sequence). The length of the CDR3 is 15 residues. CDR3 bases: TGTGCCAGCAGCGCGTACGGGGTTGGTAATGAAAAACTGTTTTTT. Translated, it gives CASSAYGVGNEKLFF.

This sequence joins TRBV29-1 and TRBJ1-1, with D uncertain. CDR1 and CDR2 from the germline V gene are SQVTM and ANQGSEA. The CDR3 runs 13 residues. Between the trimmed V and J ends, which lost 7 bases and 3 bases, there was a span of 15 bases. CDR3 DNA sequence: TGCAGCGCCGGAGGATCTACCTACACTGAAGCTTTCTTT. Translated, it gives CSAGGSTYTEAFF.

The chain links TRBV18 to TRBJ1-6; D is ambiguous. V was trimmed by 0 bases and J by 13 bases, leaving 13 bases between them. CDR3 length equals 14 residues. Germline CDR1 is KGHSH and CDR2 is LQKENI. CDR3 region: CASSPPRAGSPLHF. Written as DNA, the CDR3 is TGTGCCAGCTCACCACCGCGGGCCGGTTCGCCCCTCCACTTT.

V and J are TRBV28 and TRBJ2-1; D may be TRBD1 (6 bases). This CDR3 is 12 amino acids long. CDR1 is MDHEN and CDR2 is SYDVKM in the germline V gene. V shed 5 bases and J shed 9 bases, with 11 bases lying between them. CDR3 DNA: TGTGCCAGCAGTACCTACAGGGCTGAGCAGTTCTTC. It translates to CASSTYRAEQFF.